The 16 T cell receptor beta chains reported below all come from one sample, sequenced in a study of OX40 agonist ivuxolimab in advanced cancers. Assay: immunoSEQ multiplex PCR; the TCRdb copy retains only in-frame clones and omits some. The sample has 90,000 to 100,000 clones, approximately 85% seen once. The source material was CD4+ or CD8+ T cells sorted from blood, sampled in a trial of the OX40 agonist ivuxolimab. The receptor set was obtained from an adult with an advanced solid tumor such as melanoma, head and neck, liver or kidney cancer.

V and J are TRBV4-2 and TRBJ2-1; TRBD1 or TRBD2 may be the D gene (6 bases each). Per germline, CDR1 LGHNA and CDR2 YNFKEQ. V shed 4 bases and J shed 2 bases, with 21 bases lying between them. The CDR3 consists of 18 residues. CDR3 in amino acids: CASSLLGYRGRTYNEQFF. The CDR3 nucleotides are TGTGCCAGCAGCCTCCTCGGATATAGGGGGAGGACCTACAATGAGCAGTTCTTC.

The chain employs TRBV10-3 and TRBJ2-3; D uncertain. The germline V gene encodes CDR1 ENHRY and CDR2 SYGVKD. The CDR3 contains 14 residues. Trimming stripped 3 bases from V and 2 bases from J, with 9 bases between. The CDR3 loop is CAISEAVATDTQYF. CDR3 sequence (DNA): TGTGCCATCAGTGAAGCAGTCGCCACAGATACGCAGTATTTT.

The chain recombines TRBV7-9 with TRBJ2-1; 7 bases line up with TRBD2. This CDR3 has 16 residues. With V trimmed by 6 bases and J by 0 bases, 8 bases remained unmatched. CDR1 and CDR2 (germline): SEHNR, FQNEAQ (reference sequence). CDR3 sequence (DNA): TGTGCCAGCAGATATACTAGCGAAGGCTCCTACAATGAGCAGTTCTTC. Translated, it gives CASRYTSEGSYNEQFF.

The V and J genes are TRBV4-2 and TRBJ2-2; no clear D gene. CDR3 length: 13 residues. V dropped 0 bases and J dropped 9 bases, with 8 bases sitting between them. Per the germline V gene, CDR1 is LGHNA and CDR2 is YNFKEQ. The CDR3 region is CASSQDGSRELFF. The CDR3 coding sequence is TGTGCCAGCAGCCAAGACGGTAGTCGGGAGCTGTTTTTT.

V gene TRBV5-4 combines with J gene TRBJ2-1; D is perhaps TRBD1 or TRBD2 (5 bases each). CDR1 and CDR2 from the germline V gene are SGHNT and YYREEE (reference sequence). Trimming cost V 4 bases and J 5 bases, with 10 bases left between them. The CDR3 length is 13 residues. The CDR3 spells CASSQGRNNEQFF. The CDR3 coding sequence is TGTGCCAGCAGCCAGGGACGGAACAATGAGCAGTTCTTC.

V gene TRBV6-1 combines with J gene TRBJ2-4; D not resolved. The germline V gene encodes CDR1 MNHNS and CDR2 SASEGT. Trimming pared 2 bases from V and 0 bases from J, leaving 11 bases between. This CDR3 is 16 amino acids long. CDR3 in DNA: TGTGCCAGCAGTGAAATTTTGACGGTAGCCAAAAACATTCAGTACTTC. Its translation is CASSEILTVAKNIQYF.

The chain links TRBV9 to TRBJ2-7, with D possibly TRBD1 on 6 matching bases. Germline CDR1 is SGDLS and CDR2 is YYNGEE. The V gene lost 4 bases and the J gene lost 6 bases, with 11 bases spanning the gap. This CDR3 region has 12 residues. The CDR3 DNA is TGTGCCAGCAGCCAAACAGGGTCCGAGCAGTACTTC. This translates into CASSQTGSEQYF.

The chain has TRBV13 and TRBJ2-1, with a weak D call TRBD1 (5 bases). With 7 bases removed from V and 1 base from J, the gap between germline ends came to 23 bases. Germline V lookup: CDR1 PRHDT, CDR2 FYEKMQ (reference sequence). This CDR3 is built from 18 residues. The chain's CDR3 is CASKKTFYRGRSYNEQFF. The CDR3, as DNA: TGTGCCAGCAAAAAAACGTTTTATAGGGGTAGATCCTACAATGAGCAGTTCTTC. Full variable domain (outside the CDR3, taken from reference TRBV13 and TRBJ2-1): AAGVIQSPRHLIKEKRETATLKCYPIPRHDTVYWYQQGPGQDPQFLISFYEKMQSDKGSIPDRFSAQQFSDYHSELNMSSLELGDSALYFCASKKTFYRGRSYNEQFFGPGTRLTVL.

The CDR3 DNA sequence: TGCGCCAGCAGCTTGGAGAGGGGGGCCTACGAGCAGTACTTC. This codes for CASSLERGAYEQYF. J is TRBJ2-5 and V is TRBV5-1, with D perhaps TRBD1 or TRBD2 (6 bases each). Near its end, the DNA agrees better with TRBJ2-7, so the J call may be wrong. The CDR3 spans 14 residues. Germline V gives CDR1 SGHRS, CDR2 YFSETQ.

The chain recombines TRBV18 with TRBJ2-7; D is possibly TRBD1 (6 bases). Looked up from germline, CDR1 is KGHSH and CDR2 is LQKENI. Between the trimmed V and J ends, which lost 2 bases and 3 bases, there was a span of 14 bases. The CDR3 runs to 15 residues. CDR3 region: CASSPSTGDYYEQYF. The DNA for the CDR3 is TGTGCCAGCTCACCATCGACAGGAGACTACTACGAGCAGTACTTC.

The chain employs TRBV10-3 and TRBJ2-1, with TRBD2 matching 7 bases. V lost 0 bases and J lost 2; bases outside the gene matches: 4. The CDR3 contains 16 residues. Germline V gene lookup returns CDR1 ENHRY and CDR2 SYGVKD. CDR3 protein: CAISESLAGAYNEQFF. CDR3 bases: TGTGCCATCAGTGAGTCACTGGCGGGGGCCTACAATGAGCAGTTCTTC.

This sequence joins TRBV6-5 and TRBJ1-1; D might be TRBD1 (6 bases). Germline CDR1 is MNHEY and CDR2 is SVGAGI. Trimming pared 6 bases from V and 5 bases from J, leaving 16 bases between. The CDR3 has 14 residues. The CDR3 reads CASSKGTLGTEAFF. In DNA, the CDR3 is TGTGCCAGCAGCAAAGGGACACTCGGGACTGAAGCTTTCTTT.

The chain combines TRBV14 with TRBJ2-2; possible D gene TRBD1, 6 bases. Germline loops: CDR1 SGHDN, CDR2 FVKESK. The CDR3 contains 14 residues. V was clipped by 4 bases and J by 7 bases, with 13 bases between them. The CDR3 region has the DNA TGTGCCAGCAGCCTCGGCCTAGGGGGCGGGGAGCTGTTTTTT. The encoded protein is CASSLGLGGGELFF.

The genes are TRBV7-2 and TRBJ1-5; D is unclear. The CDR3 spans 13 residues. Per germline, CDR1 SGHTA and CDR2 FQGNSA. Trimming took off 4 bases at V and 4 bases at J, with 8 bases between the two ends. CDR3 sequence: CASSYDTNQPQHF. The CDR3 DNA follows: TGTGCCAGCAGCTATGACACTAATCAGCCCCAGCATTTT.

The V gene is TRBV10-3, the J gene TRBJ2-1; 13 nucleotides match TRBD2. This CDR3 is built from 15 residues. Germline CDR1 is ENHRY and CDR2 is SYGVKD. Trimming removed 8 bases from V and 8 bases from J; junction bases left unmatched: 9. CDR3 amino acids: CAIGTSGVVRYEQFF. The CDR3 DNA follows: TGTGCCATCGGGACTAGCGGGGTTGTCAGGTATGAGCAGTTCTTC.

The chain is built from TRBV7-3 and TRBJ2-2, with D possibly TRBD2 on 6 matching bases. CDR3 size: 15 residues. V lost 4 bases, J lost 1 base, and 10 bases lay in between. Germline V CDR1 and CDR2: SGHTA, FQGTGA. The CDR3 DNA is TGTGCCAGCAGCTGGGATAGCGGGAACACCGGGGAGCTGTTTTTT. It encodes CASSWDSGNTGELFF.